Following are 16 T cell receptor beta chains from one sample sequenced in a study of graft-versus-host responses after intestinal transplantation. Stimulators, about 200,000 irradiated and violet-dye-labeled cells, were plated with about 200,000 CFSE-labeled responder cells. Data came from immunoSEQ multiplex PCR; TCRdb stores just in-frame clones and leaves some out. The table records 20,000 to 25,000 clones, roughly 44% of them present only once. Sequenced here: alloreactive CD8+ T cells from a mixed lymphocyte reaction culture, sampled before transplantation. The subset was: CFSE-low proliferating T cells sorted from roughly six-day pre-transplant mixed lymphocyte reaction (GvH or HvG direction). Receptors originate from a human patient who was an organ donor for intestinal transplantation.

The rearrangement links TRBV18 to TRBJ2-1, with 12 bases that match TRBD1. Germline CDR1 reads KGHSH; CDR2 reads LQKENI. V gave up 4 bases and J gave up 9 bases; unmatched junction bases: 7. This CDR3 spans 15 amino acids. The CDR3: CASSRRDRGPGEQFF. The CDR3 DNA sequence: TGTGCCAGCTCACGCCGGGACAGGGGGCCCGGTGAGCAGTTCTTC.

This chain connects TRBV11-2 to TRBJ2-7, with D uncertain. Germline values: CDR1 SGHAT, CDR2 FQNNGV. V was clipped by 1 base and J by 2 bases, with 9 bases between them. The CDR3 is made up of 14 amino acids. CDR3 amino acids: CASSLGSATYEQYF. CDR3 DNA: TGTGCCAGCAGCTTAGGGAGCGCAACCTACGAGCAGTACTTC.

The J gene is TRBJ2-1, the V gene TRBV30; the D gene is possibly TRBD1 (6 bases). The germline gives CDR1 GTSNPN, CDR2 SVGIG (reference sequence). V dropped 7 bases and J dropped 2 bases, with 9 bases sitting between them. The CDR3 covers 12 residues. The chain's CDR3 is CASRQAYNEQFF. DNA of the CDR3: TGTGCCTCTCGACAGGCCTACAATGAGCAGTTCTTC.

This chain uses TRBV6-5 with TRBJ2-7, with 9 bases matching TRBD1. This CDR3 has 14 amino acids. The V gene's germline CDR1 is MNHEY and CDR2 SVGAGI. The V gene end was trimmed by 6 bases and the J gene end by 6 bases; junction bases not matched to a gene: 9. The CDR3 bases are TGTGCCAGCAGCTATACGGGACAGGGTTCCGAGCAGTACTTC. The encoded protein is CASSYTGQGSEQYF.

CDR3 DNA sequence: TGTGCCAGCAGCTTAGCACCACCCGCCCGGGACAGCAGCCCCTATGGCTACACCTTC. Translation gives CASSLAPPARDSSPYGYTF. This chain joins TRBV7-2 and TRBJ1-2, with 7 bases that match TRBD1. The CDR3 is 19 residues long. V was clipped by 0 bases and J by 4 bases; unmatched bases: 17. Germline values: CDR1 SGHTA, CDR2 FQGNSA. Supplemented by reference TRBV7-2 and TRBJ1-2, the full variable domain reads GAGVSQSPSNKVTEKGKDVELRCDPISGHTALYWYRQSLGQGLEFLIYFQGNSAPDKSGLPSDRFSAERTGGSVSTLTIQRTQQEDSAVYLCASSLAPPARDSSPYGYTFGSGTRLTVV.

The chain couples TRBV9 to TRBJ2-7, with 8 positions matching TRBD2. CDR3 length: 15 residues. J lost 3 bases, V lost 2 bases, and 7 bases had no gene match. Germline V gene lookup returns CDR1 SGDLS and CDR2 YYNGEE. The CDR3 spells CASSVGSGMVYEQYF. Written as DNA, the CDR3 is TGTGCCAGCAGCGTGGGTAGCGGGATGGTCTACGAGCAGTACTTC. The full variable domain, its missing parts supplied by reference TRBV9 and TRBJ2-7, is DSGVTQTPKHLITATGQRVTLRCSPRSGDLSVYWYQQSLDQGLQFLIQYYNGEERAKGNILERFSAQQFPDLHSELNLSSLELGDSALYFCASSVGSGMVYEQYFGPGTRLTVT.

This clone was counted between two and nine times. The chain combines TRBV4-3 with TRBJ1-2; 10 bases match TRBD1. Germline-derived CDR1 and CDR2 are LGHNA and YSLEER. The ends lost 0 bases at V and 2 bases at J; junction bases unmatched: 3. CDR3 length: 16 amino acids. The CDR3 is CASSQERQGANYGYTF. CDR3 nucleotide sequence: TGCGCCAGCAGCCAAGAAAGACAGGGGGCAAACTATGGCTACACCTTC.

This chain links TRBV6-6 with TRBJ2-7; no firm D call. Germline CDR1 is MNHNY and CDR2 is SVGAGI (reference sequence). V was trimmed by 5 bases and J by 1 base, leaving 15 bases between them. The CDR3 totals 15 residues. The CDR3 region is CASSPTAYHSYEQYF. CDR3 bases: TGTGCCAGCAGTCCAACAGCATACCATTCCTACGAGCAGTACTTC.

This clone is medium-sized (0.01 to 0.1%). The chain joins TRBV27 to TRBJ2-3; TRBD2 is a possible D gene (7 bases). This CDR3 region has 13 residues. The germline V gene encodes CDR1 MNHEY and CDR2 SMNVEV (reference sequence). Deletions cut 3 bases from V and 9 bases from J, with 13 bases between. DNA for the CDR3: TGTGCCAGCAGTTTGGGGGCCGGGGGGACGCAGTATTTT. Protein product: CASSLGAGGTQYF.

This clone was seen a few times. The genes are TRBV4-2 and TRBJ1-2; 7 positions agree with TRBD1. CDR1 and CDR2 from the germline V gene are LGHNA and YNFKEQ. J was trimmed by 5 bases and V by 5 bases; bases with no gene match: 8. The CDR3 totals 14 residues. The CDR3 bases are TGTGCCAGCAGCTGGGGGGACAGCGTTTATGGCTACACCTTC. This translates into CASSWGDSVYGYTF.

This clone was seen a few times. This chain connects TRBV19 to TRBJ1-1; 7 bases map to TRBD1. CDR1 and CDR2 (germline): LNHDA, SQIVND (reference sequence). This CDR3 comprises 14 residues. The ends lost 7 bases at V and 2 bases at J; junction bases unmatched: 7. CDR3 nucleotide sequence: TGTGCCAGTATCGGGGACAGTGGAAACACTGAAGCTTTCTTT. Translating gives CASIGDSGNTEAFF.

The table lists this clone with a few counts. The J gene is TRBJ2-2, the V gene TRBV29-1; no firm D call. V was trimmed by 6 bases and J by 6 bases, leaving 11 bases between them. The germline gives CDR1 SQVTM, CDR2 ANQGSEA. The CDR3 loop spans 12 amino acids. CDR3 amino acids: CSVLRSPGELFF. The DNA for the CDR3 is TGCAGCGTCTTGAGAAGCCCCGGGGAGCTGTTTTTT.

The rearrangement links TRBV4-1 to TRBJ2-4; no definite D call. The CDR3 extends over 15 amino acids. Trimming stripped 4 bases from V and 0 bases from J, with 10 bases between. CDR1 and CDR2 from the germline V gene are MGHRA and YSYEKL. For the CDR3, the DNA is TGCGCCAGCAGCCTTTTTTCCGTAGCCAAAAACATTCAGTACTTC. Protein: CASSLFSVAKNIQYF.

The sample holds a few counts of this clone. The genes are TRBV20-1 and TRBJ2-5; maybe TRBD1 (6 bases). The V end lost 3 bases, the J end lost 5 bases, and 7 bases lay between the germline ends. Germline CDR1 DFQATT, CDR2 SNEGSKA (reference sequence). CDR3 size: 11 residues. The CDR3 region is CSASTGETQYF. Written as DNA, the CDR3 is TGCAGTGCTAGCACAGGGGAGACCCAGTACTTC.

The rearrangement links TRBV6-5 to TRBJ1-2; 11 bases align to TRBD1. CDR1 is MNHEY, CDR2 SVGAGI, per germline. The CDR3 totals 15 residues. Unmatched junction bases numbered 5, after V lost 4 bases and J lost 4 bases. The CDR3 coding sequence is TGTGCCAGCAGTTCCTGGGACAGGGGGTCCTATGGCTACACCTTC. Translated: CASSSWDRGSYGYTF.

This clone was observed a few times. V and J are TRBV7-9 and TRBJ2-1; 13 nucleotides match TRBD2. After removal of 5 bases from V and 7 bases from J, the junction contained 5 bases not matched to a gene. Germline-derived CDR1 and CDR2 are SEHNR and FQNEAQ (reference sequence). The CDR3 totals 15 residues. The CDR3 nucleotides read TGTGCCAGCAGCCGAACTAGCGGGAGGGCGAATGAGCAGTTCTTC. It translates to CASSRTSGRANEQFF.